The 8 T cell receptor beta chains below were found in one sample sequenced in a study of cytomegalovirus exposure and HLA in healthy donors (dated by TCRdb to 2015 to 2018). Library prep was done by the immunoSEQ multiplex PCR assay. For the multiplex PCR, a mixture combining 60 forward primers for TCR Vbeta segments and 13 reverse primers for TCR Jbeta segments was used. The table was pulled from immuneACCESS by TCRdb, which kept in-frame rearrangements only. Such tables lose some clones; where checked, under half of the loss comes from unresolved V genes, and the rest has no known cause. The sample table shows a few hundred thousand clones, and about 90% are seen once. Around 1.7% of the sample is in the top ten clones. Sequencing was carried out using PBMCs. These receptor sequences come from a girl aged 2-10 years in good health and CMV-seronegative.

V usage is TRBV28 and J usage is TRBJ1-1, with D possibly being TRBD1 (5 bases). The CDR3 is 13 amino acids. Trimming took off 3 bases at V and 5 bases at J, with 10 bases between the two ends. Germline CDR1 is MDHEN and CDR2 is SYDVKM. This CDR3 is CASSLDGGTEAFF. The CDR3 DNA sequence: TGTGCCAGCAGTTTGGACGGGGGTACTGAAGCTTTCTTT.

This sequence joins TRBV6-6 and TRBJ2-6; D might be TRBD2 (5 bases). V lost 5 bases and J 2 bases, leaving 10 bases between the germline ends. CDR3 length: 15 residues. CDR1 is MNHNY and CDR2 is SVGAGI in the germline V gene (reference sequence). CDR3 in amino acids: CASSRDFTGANVLTF. DNA of the CDR3: TGTGCCAGCAGTCGGGATTTCACTGGGGCCAACGTCCTGACTTTC.

This chain uses TRBV9 with TRBJ1-6; 7 bases map to TRBD1. V shed 0 bases and J 7 bases; nucleotides not matched to a gene: 7. Per the germline V gene, CDR1 is SGDLS and CDR2 is YYNGEE. This CDR3 is 16 amino acids long. CDR3 sequence: CASSVEGGTVNSPLHF. The DNA for the CDR3 is TGTGCCAGCAGCGTAGAGGGCGGGACAGTAAATTCACCCCTCCACTTT. Drawing the rest from reference TRBV9 and TRBJ1-6, the complete variable domain is DSGVTQTPKHLITATGQRVTLRCSPRSGDLSVYWYQQSLDQGLQFLIQYYNGEERAKGNILERFSAQQFPDLHSELNLSSLELGDSALYFCASSVEGGTVNSPLHFGNGTRLTVT.

V gene TRBV30 combines with J gene TRBJ2-1; 13 bases line up with TRBD2. With V trimmed by 3 bases and J by 5 bases, 10 bases remained unmatched. This CDR3 is 17 amino acids long. The germline CDR1 and CDR2 sequences are GTSNPN and SVGIG (reference sequence). The CDR3 region is CAWSASIGTSGDNEQFF. The CDR3 DNA follows: TGTGCCTGGAGCGCTTCAATCGGGACTAGCGGGGACAATGAGCAGTTCTTC.

The V gene is TRBV5-4, the J gene TRBJ2-3; 9 bases align to TRBD2. V lost 4 bases to trimming and J lost 2 bases; unmatched junction nucleotides: 5. Per the germline V gene, CDR1 is SGHNT and CDR2 is YYREEE (reference sequence). The CDR3 spans 15 residues. In DNA form, the CDR3 reads TGTGCCAGCAGCGTTCTAGCGGGGTACACAGATACGCAGTATTTT. Amino acids: CASSVLAGYTDTQYF.

This chain joins TRBV6-1 and TRBJ2-1, with a tentative D call TRBD1 (6 bases). Germline CDR1 reads MNHNS; CDR2 reads SASEGT. This CDR3 has 15 residues. The V and J ends lost 2 bases and 4 bases respectively, with 12 bases between them. The CDR3 region has the DNA TGTGCCAGCAGTGAAATGGGACACCGTTACAATGAGCAGTTCTTC. Amino acid sequence: CASSEMGHRYNEQFF.

The genes are TRBV9 and TRBJ1-1; D is unresolved. V lost 4 bases, J lost 0 bases, and 7 bases lay in between. The CDR3 loop spans 13 amino acids. CDR1 is SGDLS, CDR2 YYNGEE, per germline. CDR3 nucleotide sequence: TGTGCCAGCAGCCCTTATTTGAACACTGAAGCTTTCTTT. This translates into CASSPYLNTEAFF. Complete variable domain (other parts from reference TRBV9 and TRBJ1-1): DSGVTQTPKHLITATGQRVTLRCSPRSGDLSVYWYQQSLDQGLQFLIQYYNGEERAKGNILERFSAQQFPDLHSELNLSSLELGDSALYFCASSPYLNTEAFFGQGTRLTVV.

The chain links TRBV7-9 to TRBJ2-5, with 10 bases that match TRBD2. Germline V gives CDR1 SEHNR, CDR2 FQNEAQ (reference sequence). This CDR3 region has 16 residues. J gave up 5 bases and V 5 bases, and 11 bases lay outside the gene matches. CDR3 in DNA: TGTGCCAGCAGCGCGAGCGGGGGGGGCCTTAGGGAGACCCAGTACTTC. Translation gives CASSASGGGLRETQYF.